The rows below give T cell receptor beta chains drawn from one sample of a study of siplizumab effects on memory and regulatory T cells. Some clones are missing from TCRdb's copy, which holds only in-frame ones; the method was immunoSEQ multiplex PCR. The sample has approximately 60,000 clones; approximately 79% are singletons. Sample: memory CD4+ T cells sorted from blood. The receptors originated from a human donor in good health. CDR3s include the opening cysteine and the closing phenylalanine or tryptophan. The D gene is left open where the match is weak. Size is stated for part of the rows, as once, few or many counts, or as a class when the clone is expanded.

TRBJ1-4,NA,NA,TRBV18,CASSLNRNEKLFF,TGTGCCAGCTCACTTAACCGAAATGAAAAACTGTTTTTT
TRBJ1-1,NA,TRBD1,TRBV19,CASSNPGGTGFQAFF,TGTGCCAGTAGTAACCCTGGGGGGACAGGGTTCCAAGCTTTCTTT
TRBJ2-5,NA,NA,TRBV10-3,CAISESGGGGETQYF,TGTGCCATCAGTGAGTCTGGAGGGGGCGGGGAGACCCAGTACTTC
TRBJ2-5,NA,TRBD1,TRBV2,CASNPGQGARETQYF,TGTGCCAGCAACCCGGGACAGGGGGCGCGAGAGACCCAGTACTTC
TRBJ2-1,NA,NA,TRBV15,CATSRVGFPRTVLSSYNEQFF,TGTGCCACCAGCAGAGTAGGATTCCCCCGGACAGTTCTCAGCTCCTACAATGAGCAGTTCTTC
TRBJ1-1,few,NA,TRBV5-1,CASSLVGDKDTEAFF,TGCGCCAGCAGCTTGGTAGGGGATAAGGACACTGAAGCTTTCTTT
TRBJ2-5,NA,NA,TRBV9,CASSSGTQQETQYF,TGTGCCAGCAGCTCAGGGACCCAACAAGAGACCCAGTACTTC
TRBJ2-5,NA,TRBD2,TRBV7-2,CASSSRGGLETQYF,TGTGCCAGCAGCTCACGGGGGGGCCTTGAGACCCAGTACTTC
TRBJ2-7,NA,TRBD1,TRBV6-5,CASSYGTGGLAEQYF,TGTGCCAGCAGTTACGGGACAGGGGGCTTGGCCGAGCAGTACTTC
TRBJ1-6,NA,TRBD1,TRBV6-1,CASSEEDRVSSPLHF,TGTGCCAGCAGTGAAGAGGACAGGGTGAGTTCACCCCTCCACTTT
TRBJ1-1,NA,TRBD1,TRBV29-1,CSDKGQGMNTEAFF,TGCAGCGACAAGGGACAGGGGATGAACACTGAAGCTTTCTTT
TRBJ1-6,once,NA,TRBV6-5,CATQQGSFNSPLHF,TGTGCCACCCAACAGGGATCTTTTAATTCACCCCTCCACTTT
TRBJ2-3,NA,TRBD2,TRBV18,CASSFGSGGAADTQYF,TGTGCCAGCTCTTTTGGAAGCGGGGGGGCCGCAGATACGCAGTATTTT
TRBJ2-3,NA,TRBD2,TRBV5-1,CASSLVASGRGTDTQYF,TGCGCCAGCAGCTTGGTGGCTAGCGGGCGGGGCACAGATACGCAGTATTTT
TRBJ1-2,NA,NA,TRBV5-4,CASTNPSAGYTF,TGTGCCAGCACAAACCCTTCCGCGGGCTACACCTTC
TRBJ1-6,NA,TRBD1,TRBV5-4,CASSPREGANSPLHF,TGTGCCAGCAGTCCTCGGGAGGGGGCAAATTCACCCCTCCACTTT
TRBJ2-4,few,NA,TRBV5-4,CASSSQGERTKNIQYF,TGTGCCAGCAGCTCGCAAGGGGAACGAACCAAAAACATTCAGTACTTC
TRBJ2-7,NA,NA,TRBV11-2,CASSFDSPYEQYF,TGTGCCAGCAGCTTCGACAGTCCCTACGAGCAGTACTTC
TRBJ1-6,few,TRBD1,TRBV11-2,CASSFTGTGNSPLHF,TGTGCCAGCAGCTTCACCGGGACAGGCAATTCACCCCTCCACTTT
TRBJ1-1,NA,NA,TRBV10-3,CAIAGNTEAFF,TGTGCCATCGCAGGGAACACTGAAGCTTTCTTT
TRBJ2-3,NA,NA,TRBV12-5,CASGLTSPDTQYF,TGTGCTAGTGGTTTAACGTCCCCAGATACGCAGTATTTT
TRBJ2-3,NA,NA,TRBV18,CASSPPGRVTDTQYF,TGTGCCAGCTCACCACCGGGCAGGGTCACAGATACGCAGTATTTT
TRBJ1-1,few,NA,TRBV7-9,CASSSDLKNTEAFF,TGTGCCAGCAGCTCTGACCTCAAGAACACTGAAGCTTTCTTT
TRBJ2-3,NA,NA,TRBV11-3,CASSFGGNTDTQYF,TGTGCCAGCAGCTTCGGGGGAAACACAGATACGCAGTATTTT
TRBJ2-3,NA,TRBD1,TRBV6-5,CASSYSSTGSTDTQYF,TGTGCCAGCAGTTACTCGTCGACAGGGTCCACGGATACGCAGTATTTT
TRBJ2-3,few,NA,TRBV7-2,CASSPPPGTQYF,TGTGCCAGCAGCCCCCCCCCGGGTACGCAGTATTTT
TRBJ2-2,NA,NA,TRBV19,CASSIGPTGELFF,TGTGCCAGTAGTATAGGGCCCACCGGGGAGCTGTTTTTT
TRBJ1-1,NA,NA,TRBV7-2,CASSYDSGSTEAFF,TGTGCCAGCAGCTATGACTCGGGGAGCACTGAAGCTTTCTTT
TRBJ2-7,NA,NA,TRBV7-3,CASSHREQYF,TGTGCCAGCAGCCACAGGGAGCAGTACTTC
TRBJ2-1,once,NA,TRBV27,CASSFKGVTEQFF,TGTGCCAGCAGTTTCAAAGGGGTAACTGAGCAGTTCTTC
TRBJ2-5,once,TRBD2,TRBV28,CASSLHGGADETQYF,TGTGCCAGCAGTTTACACGGGGGGGCCGATGAGACCCAGTACTTC
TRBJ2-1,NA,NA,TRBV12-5,CASARGGKIDEQFF,TGTGCTAGTGCCCGAGGGGGGAAAATTGATGAGCAGTTCTTC
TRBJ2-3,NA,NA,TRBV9,CASSALYHPGTDTQYF,TGTGCCAGCAGCGCCCTATACCACCCGGGCACAGATACGCAGTATTTT
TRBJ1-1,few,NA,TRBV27,CASSLSYAGGGLTEAFF,TGTGCCAGCAGTTTATCGTACGCGGGGGGCGGATTAACTGAAGCTTTCTTT
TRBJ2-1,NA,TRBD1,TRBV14,CASSPLVTGVDNEQFF,TGTGCCAGCAGCCCCCTCGTGACAGGGGTGGACAATGAGCAGTTCTTC
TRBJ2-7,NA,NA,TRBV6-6,CASSSLTRGHWEQYF,TGTGCCAGCAGTTCTCTTACCAGGGGACATTGGGAGCAGTACTTC
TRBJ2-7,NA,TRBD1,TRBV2,CASISETGAYEQYF,TGTGCCAGCATATCCGAGACAGGGGCCTACGAGCAGTACTTC
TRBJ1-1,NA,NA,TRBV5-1,CASSLSVGGTEAFF,TGCGCCAGCAGCTTGTCTGTGGGGGGCACTGAAGCTTTCTTT
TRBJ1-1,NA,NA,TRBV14,CASSRGLNTEAFF,TGTGCCAGCAGTCGGGGGCTAAACACTGAAGCTTTCTTT
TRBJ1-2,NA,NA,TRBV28,CASSLDGPNYGYTF,TGTGCCAGCAGTTTAGATGGCCCGAACTATGGCTACACCTTC
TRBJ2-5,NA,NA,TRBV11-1,CASRRLPNQETQYF,TGTGCCAGCAGGCGCCTCCCGAATCAAGAGACCCAGTACTTC
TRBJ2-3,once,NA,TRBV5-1,CASGLVGGSNTDTQYF,TGCGCCAGCGGCTTGGTGGGGGGCTCCAACACAGATACGCAGTATTTT
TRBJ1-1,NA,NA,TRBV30,CAWKGNTEAFF,TGTGCCTGGAAGGGGAACACTGAAGCTTTCTTT
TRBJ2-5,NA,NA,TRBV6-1,CASSEGGAQETQYF,TGTGCCAGCAGTGAAGGAGGGGCGCAAGAGACCCAGTACTTC
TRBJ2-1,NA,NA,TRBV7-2,CASSHGGSVNEQFF,TGTGCCAGCAGCCATGGCGGGTCGGTCAATGAGCAGTTCTTC
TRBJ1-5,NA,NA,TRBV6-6,CASSYSVSNQPQHF,TGTGCCAGCAGTTACTCGGTGAGCAATCAGCCCCAGCATTTT